Below, 26 T cell receptor beta chains from the same sample are listed, as sequenced in a study of T-cell memory formation after mild COVID-19. TCRdb reanalysed the 5' RACE reads using MiXCR and keeps one entry per CDR3 protein. The top ten clones hold approximately 12% of a sample with under 650,000 distinct CDR3 sequences, 18% of them seen once. The sample taken for sequencing was PBMCs or a T cell subset sorted from them (not recorded which). Every receptor here comes from an adult woman who had mild COVID-19 (a few samples of this study predate the infection). Cell type and time point are not known.

This clonotype has just a few counts. The genes are TRBV7-9 and TRBJ2-1; 10 bases match TRBD2. The germline CDR1 and CDR2 sequences are SEHNR and FQNEAQ (reference sequence). V was pared by 4 bases and J by 5 bases, with 14 bases of the junction left unmatched. The CDR3 sequence is 18 residues long. CDR3 DNA: TGTGCCAGCAGCTATACGGAATATAGCGGGGGGCCAGACAATGAGCAGTTCTTC. Amino acids: CASSYTEYSGGPDNEQFF.

This clonotype was counted only a few times. V usage is TRBV30 and J usage is TRBJ2-3, with 9 bases lining up with TRBD1. This CDR3 region has 16 residues. The junction had 8 bases not matched to a gene; V was cut back by 2 bases and J by 2 bases. Germline V gives CDR1 GTSNPN, CDR2 SVGIG (reference sequence). CDR3 in amino acids: CAWSWGDRGYTDTQYF. CDR3 bases: TGTGCCTGGAGTTGGGGTGACAGGGGGTACACAGATACGCAGTATTTT. The whole variable domain, remainder taken from reference TRBV30 and TRBJ2-3, is SQTIHQWPATLVQPVGSPLSLECTVEGTSNPNLYWYRQAAGRGLQLLFYSVGIGQISSEVPQNLSASRPQDRQFILSSKKLLLSDSGFYLCAWSWGDRGYTDTQYFGPGTRLTVL.

This clonotype has just one count. This sequence joins TRBV7-2 and TRBJ2-1; 10 nucleotides align to TRBD2. J was trimmed by 8 bases and V by 0 bases; bases with no gene match: 10. CDR3 size: 17 residues. From germline, CDR1 is SGHTA and CDR2 FQGNSA. CDR3 sequence (DNA): TGTGCCAGCAGCTTAGCGCCGAGCGGGGGGGTACCCGATGAGCAGTTCTTC. It encodes CASSLAPSGGVPDEQFF.

The chain couples TRBV5-5 to TRBJ1-1, with 7 bases lining up with TRBD1. This CDR3 region has 14 residues. Per the germline V gene, CDR1 is SGHKS and CDR2 is YYEKEE (reference sequence). J lost 7 bases, V lost 4 bases, and 10 bases had no gene match. The DNA for the CDR3 is TGTGCCAGCAGCATCCCCCGGGACAGAGTTGAAGCTTTCTTT. Translated: CASSIPRDRVEAFF.

The chain has TRBV5-1 and TRBJ2-5, with 8 bases identical to TRBD2. The CDR3 is 16 residues long. The V gene's germline CDR1 is SGHRS and CDR2 YFSETQ. The J segment lost 6 bases and the V segment lost 0 bases, leaving 10 bases of the junction unmatched. The CDR3 is CASSLESGGAKKTQYF. In DNA, the CDR3 is TGCGCCAGCAGCTTGGAGAGCGGGGGAGCCAAGAAGACCCAGTACTTC.

The V gene is TRBV27, the J gene TRBJ2-3; 8 positions match TRBD2. Germline trimming cut 5 bases from V and 0 bases from J; bases unmatched to any gene: 13. Germline values: CDR1 MNHEY, CDR2 SMNVEV (reference sequence). The CDR3 extends over 18 amino acids. The CDR3 region is CASSEEPTSATSTDTQYF. Written as DNA, the CDR3 is TGTGCCAGCAGTGAAGAGCCGACTAGCGCGACTAGCACAGATACGCAGTATTTT.

This clonotype appeared many times. The chain joins TRBV6-5 to TRBJ1-1; D possibly corresponds to TRBD1 (6 bases). The CDR3 totals 13 residues. Between the trimmed V and J ends, which lost 6 bases and 4 bases, there was a span of 12 bases. Germline-derived CDR1 and CDR2 are MNHEY and SVGAGI. The CDR3 sequence is CASSRQGTTEAFF. The CDR3 DNA reads as TGTGCCAGCAGCAGGCAGGGGACCACTGAAGCTTTCTTT.

V is TRBV19 and J is TRBJ2-5; TRBD2 agrees at 9 bases. This CDR3 region has 15 residues. Trimming cost V 3 bases and J 5 bases; bases outside gene matches: 7. Germline CDR1 LNHDA, CDR2 SQIVND (reference sequence). CDR3 protein: CASSMPGLASETQYF. The CDR3 nucleotides are TGTGCCAGTAGTATGCCGGGACTAGCCTCGGAGACCCAGTACTTC.

This clonotype occurred a few times. The chain uses TRBV4-2 and TRBJ1-1; D not resolved. The CDR3 runs 15 residues. The germline gives CDR1 LGHNA, CDR2 YNFKEQ. The V and J ends lost 0 bases and 0 bases respectively, with 8 bases between them. CDR3: CASSQDGALNTEAFF. CDR3 sequence (DNA): TGTGCCAGCAGCCAAGATGGAGCGTTGAACACTGAAGCTTTCTTT.

The genes are TRBV29-1 and TRBJ2-7; D perhaps matches TRBD1 (5 bases). CDR3 size: 13 residues. Germline V lookup: CDR1 SQVTM, CDR2 ANQGSEA. Trimming took off 4 bases at V and 3 bases at J, with 13 bases between the two ends. DNA for the CDR3: TGCAGCGTTGTTTCAGGGTGGAACTACGAGCAGTACTTC. Protein product: CSVVSGWNYEQYF.

The CDR3 DNA is TGTGCCAGCAGTGGGGGCGACTACTCCTACAATGAGCAGTTCTTC. Translation: CASSGGDYSYNEQFF. J is TRBJ2-1 and V is TRBV2; D tentatively fits TRBD1 or TRBD2 (5 bases each). Trimming pared 4 bases from V and 0 bases from J, leaving 10 bases between. Germline CDR1 and CDR2: SNHLY and FYNNEI. CDR3 length: 15 residues.

This clonotype occurred a few times. The chain uses TRBV30 and TRBJ1-1; unclear D gene. V was clipped by 2 bases and J by 2 bases, with 15 bases between them. This CDR3 is built from 15 residues. Germline values: CDR1 GTSNPN, CDR2 SVGIG (reference sequence). CDR3 loop: CAWSKSWQPNTEAFF. Here the CDR3 DNA reads TGTGCCTGGAGTAAGAGTTGGCAGCCAAACACTGAAGCTTTCTTT. The full variable domain, with the rest looked up from reference TRBV30 and TRBJ1-1, is SQTIHQWPATLVQPVGSPLSLECTVEGTSNPNLYWYRQAAGRGLQLLFYSVGIGQISSEVPQNLSASRPQDRQFILSSKKLLLSDSGFYLCAWSKSWQPNTEAFFGQGTRLTVV.

This clonotype turned up a few times. This chain uses TRBV20-1 with TRBJ1-2, with 7 bases aligning to TRBD1. The CDR3 runs to 13 residues. Trimming cost V 3 bases and J 3 bases; bases outside gene matches: 4. The germline CDR1 and CDR2 sequences are DFQATT and SNEGSKA (reference sequence). CDR3 loop: CSASRQGDYGYTF. DNA of the CDR3: TGCAGTGCTAGTCGTCAGGGGGACTATGGCTACACCTTC.

This clonotype has more than one count but fewer than ten. The chain combines TRBV5-1 with TRBJ2-7; weak D call: TRBD1 (6 bases). This CDR3 has 14 amino acids. Looked up from germline, CDR1 is SGHRS and CDR2 is YFSETQ. Deletions cut 0 bases from V and 7 bases from J, with 14 bases between. Here the CDR3 reads CASSLDGQPREQYF. DNA for the CDR3: TGCGCCAGCAGCTTGGATGGACAGCCACGAGAGCAGTACTTC.

This clonotype was counted many times. The rearrangement links TRBV2 to TRBJ1-4, with 9 bases matching TRBD1. The CDR3 spans 16 residues. V dropped 8 bases and J dropped 0; count of bases not matched to a gene: 7. CDR1 SNHLY and CDR2 FYNNEI come from the germline V gene. Written as DNA, the CDR3 is TGTGCCAGCGAGCGGGACAGGGATGCAACTAATGAAAAACTGTTTTTT. Its protein product is CASERDRDATNEKLFF.

CDR3 region: CATSRDDEEQYF. CDR3 nucleotides: TGTGCCACCAGCAGAGATGACGAAGAGCAGTACTTC. The chain links TRBV15 to TRBJ2-7; D remains unclear. The CDR3 is 12 amino acids. CDR1 is LNHNV and CDR2 is YYDKDF in the germline V gene (reference sequence). The germline V and J ends were trimmed by 0 bases and 7 bases, with 7 bases remaining between them.

J is TRBJ2-5 and V is TRBV7-2; maybe TRBD1 (5 bases). V dropped 2 bases and J dropped 5 bases, with 9 bases sitting between them. Germline CDR1 is SGHTA and CDR2 is FQGNSA. The CDR3 covers 13 residues. CDR3 DNA sequence: TGTGCCAGCAGCTTATCCCAGGGCGAGACCCAGTACTTC. Amino acids: CASSLSQGETQYF.

This rearrangement joins TRBV4-1 to TRBJ2-3; possible D gene TRBD2, 6 bases. The germline CDR1 and CDR2 sequences are MGHRA and YSYEKL. This CDR3 has 16 residues. The V and J ends lost 0 bases and 4 bases respectively, with 14 bases between them. CDR3 in amino acids: CASSQDVGGRADTQYF. CDR3 DNA: TGCGCCAGCAGCCAAGACGTCGGGGGACGGGCAGATACGCAGTATTTT.

This clonotype was observed a handful of times. The genes are TRBV12-3 or TRBV12-4 and TRBJ2-7, with 9 bases identical to TRBD1. Trimming cost V 3 bases and J 4 bases; bases outside gene matches: 10. The CDR3 is made up of 16 amino acids. The chain's CDR3 is CASSLAGTGLFYEQYF. For the CDR3, the DNA is TGTGCCAGCAGTTTGGCCGGGACAGGGTTGTTTTACGAGCAGTACTTC.

Only a few counts were recorded for this clonotype. The chain carries TRBV5-1 and TRBJ2-7; 8 bases are shared with TRBD1. CDR1 and CDR2 from the germline V gene are SGHRS and YFSETQ. V gave up 0 bases and J gave up 1 base; unmatched junction bases: 9. CDR3 length: 17 residues. The chain's CDR3 is CASSLASQGAVSYEQYF. CDR3 nucleotide sequence: TGCGCCAGCAGCTTGGCGAGCCAGGGGGCTGTATCCTACGAGCAGTACTTC.

The genes are TRBV5-1 and TRBJ1-2, with D uncertain. The CDR3 sequence is 13 residues long. Germline V gene data show CDR1 as SGHRS and CDR2 as YFSETQ. Trimming shortened V by 0 bases and J by 8 bases, and 11 bases separated the two germline ends. For the CDR3, the DNA is TGCGCCAGCAGCTTGGCCGAGAGGAGAGGCTACACCTTC. Translated, it gives CASSLAERRGYTF.

This clonotype came up a few times. This rearrangement joins TRBV4-1 to TRBJ1-3, with D perhaps matching TRBD1 (5 bases). CDR3 size: 14 residues. Trimming shortened V by 5 bases and J by 0 bases, and 8 bases separated the two germline ends. The germline gives CDR1 MGHRA, CDR2 YSYEKL. This CDR3 is CASSIGGSGNTIYF. CDR3 coding DNA: TGCGCCAGCAGCATCGGGGGCTCTGGAAACACCATATATTTT.

This clonotype was detected a few times. This chain uses TRBV5-6 with TRBJ1-2; D unclear. This CDR3 spans 17 amino acids. The germline V gene has CDR1 SGHDT and CDR2 YYEEEE. V dropped 0 bases and J dropped 4 bases, with 19 bases sitting between them. The CDR3 reads CASSLGSRTAGPYGYTF. DNA of the CDR3: TGTGCCAGCAGCTTGGGTTCTCGGACGGCAGGACCCTATGGCTACACCTTC.

The chain is built from TRBV14 and TRBJ2-1, with D unclear. Germline V CDR1 and CDR2: SGHDN, FVKESK. V was shortened by 2 bases and J by 3 bases, with 8 bases between the two germline ends. The CDR3 spans 14 residues. CDR3 in DNA: TGTGCCAGCAGCCAATGGCAGGTCTACAATGAGCAGTTCTTC. Translating gives CASSQWQVYNEQFF.

This clonotype has only a few counts. This chain uses TRBV18 with TRBJ2-3, with D unresolved. Trimming cost V 2 bases and J 3 bases, with 12 bases left between them. Germline-derived CDR1 and CDR2 are KGHSH and LQKENI. The CDR3 loop spans 15 amino acids. CDR3 protein: CASSPRQERTDTQYF. CDR3 nucleotides: TGTGCCAGCTCACCAAGGCAGGAGAGAACAGATACGCAGTATTTT.

This sequence joins TRBV3-1 and TRBJ2-3, with D perhaps TRBD1 (5 bases). Trimming removed 1 base at V and 6 bases at J, with 11 bases between. Per germline, CDR1 LGHDT and CDR2 YNNKEL (reference sequence). This CDR3 is built from 14 residues. CDR3 sequence reads: CASSQAGSGDTQYF. DNA for the CDR3: TGTGCCAGCAGCCAAGCAGGGTCCGGGGATACGCAGTATTTT.